These T cell receptor beta chains were read from a single sample in a study of T cell repertoires in cytomegalovirus infection. TCRdb independently ran MiXCR on the reads; one entry per CDR3 protein. The table records more than 500,000 distinct CDR3 sequences, more than 15% of them present only once. Sequencing was performed on CD8+ T cells from PBMCs. The receptors stem from a human donor in good health (CMV status not recorded). Some clones in this sample may be carry-over from other donors' samples. Each CDR3 is given with its conserved first and last residue. Fields, in order: J gene, clone size, D gene, V gene, CDR3 protein, CDR3 DNA. A D gene is named only where the DNA matches it firmly. Where a row states a size, it is once, few, many or the class of an expanded clone; other rows omit it.

J: TRBJ2-3; size: many; D: NA; V: TRBV7-8; CDR3: CASSDRRGPDTQYF; DNA: TGTGCCAGCAGCGACCGCCGGGGGCCTGATACGCAGTATTTT
J: TRBJ2-5; size: NA; D: TRBD1; V: TRBV24-1; CDR3: CATSDFRGGLETQYF; DNA: TGTGCCACCAGTGACTTTCGAGGGGGCCTCGAGACCCAGTACTTC
J: TRBJ1-5; size: many; D: NA; V: TRBV7-2; CDR3: CASSLRAGVNQPQHF; DNA: TGTGCCAGCAGCCTCAGGGCTGGAGTCAATCAGCCCCAGCATTTT
J: TRBJ1-1; size: many; D: NA; V: TRBV6-1; CDR3: CASRGASDTEAFF; DNA: TGTGCCAGCAGGGGGGCATCGGACACTGAAGCTTTCTTT
J: TRBJ2-1; size: NA; D: TRBD2; V: TRBV12-3/TRBV12-4; CDR3: CASGTGGDLEQFF; DNA: TGTGCCAGCGGTACGGGGGGGGATCTGGAGCAGTTCTTC
J: TRBJ2-3; size: many; D: TRBD2; V: TRBV28; CDR3: CASSPTHWTSGRSLDTQYF; DNA: TGTGCCAGCAGTCCCACTCACTGGACTAGCGGGAGGTCGTTAGATACGCAGTATTTT
J: TRBJ2-5; size: many; D: NA; V: TRBV12-3/TRBV12-4; CDR3: CASSLTVGETQYF; DNA: TGTGCCAGCAGTTTGACAGTTGGGGAGACCCAGTACTTC
J: TRBJ1-2; size: NA; D: NA; V: TRBV6-6; CDR3: CASSSRGKSTNYGYTF; DNA: TGTGCCAGCAGTTCAAGGGGGAAGTCGACTAACTATGGCTACACCTTC
J: TRBJ2-5; size: NA; D: NA; V: TRBV12-3/TRBV12-4; CDR3: CASSGTSGETQYF; DNA: TGTGCCAGCAGTGGAACTAGTGGTGAGACCCAGTACTTC
J: TRBJ1-1; size: NA; D: NA; V: TRBV3-1; CDR3: CASSQGAANTEAFF; DNA: TGTGCCAGCAGCCAGGGGGCGGCGAACACTGAAGCTTTCTTT
J: TRBJ1-2; size: NA; D: TRBD1; V: TRBV5-6; CDR3: CASSFRDRKTKGYGYTF; DNA: TGTGCCAGCAGCTTCCGGGACAGGAAGACAAAGGGCTATGGCTACACCTTC
J: TRBJ2-7; size: NA; D: NA; V: TRBV2; CDR3: CASSDSRVEQYF; DNA: TGTGCCAGCAGTGATTCGAGGGTCGAGCAGTACTTC
J: TRBJ1-4; size: many; D: NA; V: TRBV7-2; CDR3: CASSLGGGSRIGASEKLFF; DNA: TGTGCCAGCAGCTTAGGAGGGGGAAGCCGTATTGGCGCGAGTGAAAAACTGTTTTTT
J: TRBJ2-7; size: many; D: NA; V: TRBV28; CDR3: CASSTRTRTSLNEQYF; DNA: TGTGCCAGCAGTACTCGGACAAGGACATCCTTAAACGAGCAGTACTTC
J: TRBJ1-5; size: NA; D: NA; V: TRBV7-9; CDR3: CAGSLPGNNQPQHF; DNA: TGTGCCGGCAGCTTGCCCGGAAACAATCAGCCCCAGCATTTT
J: TRBJ2-7; size: few; D: NA; V: TRBV27; CDR3: CASSWFEGYEQYF; DNA: TGTGCCAGCAGTTGGTTCGAGGGATACGAGCAGTACTTC
J: TRBJ1-5; size: few; D: NA; V: TRBV5-5; CDR3: CASSFSDQPQHF; DNA: TGTGCCAGCAGCTTTTCTGATCAGCCCCAGCATTTT
J: TRBJ1-1; size: NA; D: NA; V: TRBV5-1; CDR3: CASSLYGEAFF; DNA: TGCGCCAGCAGCTTGTACGGTGAAGCTTTCTTT
J: TRBJ1-1; size: NA; D: NA; V: TRBV20-1; CDR3: CSARDRDNTEAFF; DNA: TGCAGTGCTAGAGACAGGGACAACACTGAAGCTTTCTTT
J: TRBJ2-1; size: NA; D: TRBD2; V: TRBV28; CDR3: CASSSGTSGNNEQFF; DNA: TGTGCCAGCAGTTCCGGGACTAGCGGGAACAATGAGCAGTTCTTC
J: TRBJ1-1; size: many; D: NA; V: TRBV7-9; CDR3: CASSLDNQRVGAFF; DNA: TGTGCCAGCAGCTTAGATAACCAGCGAGTTGGAGCTTTCTTT
J: TRBJ2-1; size: many; D: NA; V: TRBV7-9; CDR3: CASGPIARTYNEQFF; DNA: TGTGCCAGCGGTCCCATTGCCCGCACTTACAATGAGCAGTTCTTC
J: TRBJ1-4; size: many; D: NA; V: TRBV7-9; CDR3: CASSPRDTSEKLFF; DNA: TGTGCCAGCAGCCCCCGGGATACGAGTGAAAAACTGTTTTTT
J: TRBJ2-3; size: few; D: NA; V: TRBV4-1; CDR3: CASSQESRTLTDTQYF; DNA: TGCGCCAGCAGCCAAGAATCTAGGACCCTCACAGATACGCAGTATTTT
J: TRBJ1-5; size: many; D: NA; V: TRBV14; CDR3: CASSPNLTGGKQPQHF; DNA: TGTGCCAGCAGCCCAAACCTCACAGGAGGGAAACAGCCCCAGCATTTT
J: TRBJ2-7; size: many; D: TRBD1; V: TRBV2; CDR3: CASSEPGQTNYEQYF; DNA: TGTGCCAGCAGTGAACCGGGACAGACCAACTACGAGCAGTACTTC